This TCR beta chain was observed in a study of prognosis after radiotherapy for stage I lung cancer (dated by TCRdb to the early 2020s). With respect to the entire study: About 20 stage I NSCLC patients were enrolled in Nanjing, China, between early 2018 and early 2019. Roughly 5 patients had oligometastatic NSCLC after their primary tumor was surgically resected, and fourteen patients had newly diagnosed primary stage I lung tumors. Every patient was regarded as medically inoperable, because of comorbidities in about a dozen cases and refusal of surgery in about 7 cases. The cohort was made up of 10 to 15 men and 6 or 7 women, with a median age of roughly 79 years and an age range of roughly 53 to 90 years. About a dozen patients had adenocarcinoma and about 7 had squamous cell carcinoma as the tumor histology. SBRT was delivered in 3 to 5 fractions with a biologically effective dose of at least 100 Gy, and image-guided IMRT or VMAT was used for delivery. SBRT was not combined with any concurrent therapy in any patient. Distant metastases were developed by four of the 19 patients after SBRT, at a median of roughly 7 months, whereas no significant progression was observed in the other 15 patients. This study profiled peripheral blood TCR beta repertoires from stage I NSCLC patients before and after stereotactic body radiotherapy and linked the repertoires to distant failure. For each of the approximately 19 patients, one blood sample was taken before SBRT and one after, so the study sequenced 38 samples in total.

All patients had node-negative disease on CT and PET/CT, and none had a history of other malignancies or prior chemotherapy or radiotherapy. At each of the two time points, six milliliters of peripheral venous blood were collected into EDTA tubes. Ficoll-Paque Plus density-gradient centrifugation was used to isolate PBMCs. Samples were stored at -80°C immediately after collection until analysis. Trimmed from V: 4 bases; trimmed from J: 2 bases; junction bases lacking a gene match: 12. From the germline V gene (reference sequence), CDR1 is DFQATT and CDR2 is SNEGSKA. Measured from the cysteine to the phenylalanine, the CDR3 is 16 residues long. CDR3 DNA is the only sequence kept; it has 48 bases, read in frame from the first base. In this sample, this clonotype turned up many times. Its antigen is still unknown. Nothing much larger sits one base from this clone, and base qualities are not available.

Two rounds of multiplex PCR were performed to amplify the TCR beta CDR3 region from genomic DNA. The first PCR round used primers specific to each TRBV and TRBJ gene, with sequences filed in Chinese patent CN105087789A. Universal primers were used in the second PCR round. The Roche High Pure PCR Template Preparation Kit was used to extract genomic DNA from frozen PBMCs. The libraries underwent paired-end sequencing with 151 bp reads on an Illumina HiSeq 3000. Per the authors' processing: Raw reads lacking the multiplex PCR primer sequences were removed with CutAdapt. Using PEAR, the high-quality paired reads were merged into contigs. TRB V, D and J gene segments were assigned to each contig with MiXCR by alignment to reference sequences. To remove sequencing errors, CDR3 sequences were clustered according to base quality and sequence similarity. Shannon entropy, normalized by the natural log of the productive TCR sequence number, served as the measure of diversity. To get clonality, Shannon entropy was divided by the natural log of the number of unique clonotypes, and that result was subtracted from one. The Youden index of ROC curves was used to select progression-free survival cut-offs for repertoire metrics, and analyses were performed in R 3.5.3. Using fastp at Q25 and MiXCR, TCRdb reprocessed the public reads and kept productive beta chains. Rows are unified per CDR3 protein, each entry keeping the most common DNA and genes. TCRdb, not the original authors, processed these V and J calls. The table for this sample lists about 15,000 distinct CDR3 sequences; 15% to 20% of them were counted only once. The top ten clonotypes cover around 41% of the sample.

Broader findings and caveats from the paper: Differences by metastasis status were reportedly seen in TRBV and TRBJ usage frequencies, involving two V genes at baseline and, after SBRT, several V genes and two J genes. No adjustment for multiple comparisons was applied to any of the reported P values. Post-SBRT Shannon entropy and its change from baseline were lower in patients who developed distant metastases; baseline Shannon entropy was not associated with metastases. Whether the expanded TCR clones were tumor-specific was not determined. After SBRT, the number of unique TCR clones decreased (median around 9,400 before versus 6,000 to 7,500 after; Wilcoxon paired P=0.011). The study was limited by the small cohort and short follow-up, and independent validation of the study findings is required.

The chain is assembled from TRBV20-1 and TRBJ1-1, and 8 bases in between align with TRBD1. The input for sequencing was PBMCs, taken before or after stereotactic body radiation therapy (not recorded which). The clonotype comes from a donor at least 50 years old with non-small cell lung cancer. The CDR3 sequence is CSAKDQGAKGNTEAFF. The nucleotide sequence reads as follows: TGCAGTGCTAAGGATCAGGGGGCAAAGGGAAACACTGAAGCTTTCTTT.